These T cell receptor beta chains were read from a single sample in a study of OX40 agonist ivuxolimab in advanced cancers. Produced via immunoSEQ multiplex PCR; TCRdb's table is partial and in-frame only. The sample has some 28,000 clones, 75% to 95% seen once. The specimen was CD4+ or CD8+ T cells sorted from blood, collected in a trial of the OX40 agonist ivuxolimab. These receptors were taken from an adult with an advanced solid tumor such as melanoma, head and neck, liver or kidney cancer. Each CDR3 is given with its conserved first and last residue. The D gene is left open where the match is weak. Only part of the rows carry a size: once, few, many, or a class if the clone is expanded.

D	V	size	J	CDR3	DNA
NA	TRBV4-1	NA	TRBJ2-3	CASSQLYQGRSTDTQYF	TGCGCCAGCAGCCAACTTTATCAGGGAAGGAGCACAGATACGCAGTATTTT
NA	TRBV11-2	NA	TRBJ2-7	CASSLDLSSYEQYF	TGTGCCAGCAGCTTAGATTTGAGTTCCTACGAGCAGTACTTC
TRBD1	TRBV9	few	TRBJ2-3	CASSRSGTGADTQYF	TGTGCCAGCAGCAGATCCGGGACAGGGGCAGATACGCAGTATTTT
TRBD1	TRBV14	NA	TRBJ2-7	CASSHHRDRAYEQYF	TGTGCCAGCAGCCACCACCGGGACAGGGCGTACGAGCAGTACTTC
NA	TRBV7-8	NA	TRBJ2-1	CASSLGAGMGYNEQFF	TGTGCCAGCAGCTTAGGGGCGGGGATGGGTTACAATGAGCAGTTCTTC
TRBD2	TRBV9	NA	TRBJ2-1	CASSVWTSGYGGYNEQFF	TGTGCCAGCAGCGTTTGGACTAGCGGGTATGGGGGATACAATGAGCAGTTCTTC
NA	TRBV6-5	NA	TRBJ2-1	CASMARPRDEQFF	TGTGCCAGCATGGCGAGGCCTCGCGATGAGCAGTTCTTC
TRBD2	TRBV27	NA	TRBJ2-2	CASSWGLAAFTGELFF	TGTGCCAGCAGTTGGGGACTAGCAGCTTTCACCGGGGAGCTGTTTTTT
TRBD1	TRBV7-9	NA	TRBJ1-6	CASSSTTGANSPLHF	TGTGCCAGCAGCTCGACGACAGGGGCTAATTCACCCCTCCACTTT
TRBD1	TRBV5-6	NA	TRBJ2-4	CASSSPPGQYKNIQYF	TGTGCCAGCAGCTCGCCTCCGGGACAGTACAAAAACATTCAGTACTTC
NA	TRBV4-1	NA	TRBJ1-2	CASSQLNKTYYGYTF	TGCGCCAGCAGCCAACTAAACAAAACCTACTATGGCTACACCTTC
TRBD1	TRBV29-1	NA	TRBJ1-2	CSVEGQGYNYGYTF	TGCAGCGTTGAGGGACAGGGCTATAACTATGGCTACACCTTC
TRBD2	TRBV10-3	NA	TRBJ2-7	CATTPTTSRDYEQYF	TGTGCCACTACACCAACGACTAGCAGAGACTACGAGCAGTACTTC
TRBD1	TRBV15	NA	TRBJ2-5	CATSRDIRGPQETQYF	TGTGCCACCAGCAGAGATATTAGGGGGCCTCAAGAGACCCAGTACTTC
NA	TRBV19	NA	TRBJ1-5	CATGNQPQHF	TGTGCCACTGGAAATCAGCCCCAGCATTTT
TRBD1	TRBV27	NA	TRBJ2-3	CASSLPGGIDTQYF	TGTGCCAGCAGTTTGCCAGGGGGAATAGATACGCAGTATTTT
TRBD1	TRBV9	few	TRBJ1-1	CASSAPGTGGTEAFF	TGTGCCAGCAGCGCCCCCGGGACAGGGGGGACTGAAGCTTTCTTT
NA	TRBV20-1	NA	TRBJ1-2	CSAWDYGYTF	TGCAGTGCCTGGGACTATGGCTACACCTTC
NA	TRBV10-3	NA	TRBJ2-1	CAISELGVSYNEQFF	TGTGCCATCAGTGAACTAGGCGTATCCTACAATGAGCAGTTCTTC
TRBD1	TRBV5-4	NA	TRBJ2-7	CASSPGTGFYEQYF	TGTGCCAGCAGCCCCGGGACAGGGTTTTACGAGCAGTACTTC
NA	TRBV9	NA	TRBJ1-2	CASSVEIGNYGYTF	TGTGCCAGCAGCGTAGAGATAGGTAACTATGGCTACACCTTC
NA	TRBV7-9	NA	TRBJ1-2	CASSSSFWLKWGYTF	TGTGCCAGCAGCTCTTCGTTCTGGTTGAAGTGGGGCTACACCTTC
NA	TRBV7-9	NA	TRBJ2-2	CASSEGTGELFF	TGTGCCAGCTCTGAGGGCACCGGGGAGCTGTTTTTT
NA	TRBV15	NA	TRBJ1-4	CATSRDGPNEKLFF	TGTGCCACCAGCAGAGATGGACCGAATGAAAAACTGTTTTTT
NA	TRBV27	NA	TRBJ2-7	CASSQGDATYEQYF	TGTGCCAGCAGCCAAGGGGACGCAACCTACGAGCAGTACTTC
NA	TRBV15	few	TRBJ1-5	CATSRETGNQPQHF	TGTGCCACCAGCAGAGAAACAGGCAATCAGCCCCAGCATTTT
NA	TRBV6-6	NA	TRBJ2-3	CASSSRRAPTQYF	TGTGCCAGCAGTTCCCGGAGGGCCCCTACGCAGTATTTT
NA	TRBV10-3	once	TRBJ1-2	CATTSLNRALNYGYTF	TGTGCCACCACCAGCCTCAACAGGGCTCTAAACTATGGCTACACCTTC
TRBD2	TRBV7-9	NA	TRBJ2-7	CASSSWTSGNYEQYF	TGTGCCAGCAGCTCTTGGACTAGCGGTAACTACGAGCAGTACTTC
NA	TRBV6-5	NA	TRBJ1-1	CASSRGDWNTEAFF	TGTGCCAGCAGCAGAGGGGACTGGAACACTGAAGCTTTCTTT
NA	TRBV6-6	NA	TRBJ2-5	CAIARWNEETQYF	TGTGCCATAGCACGTTGGAACGAGGAGACCCAGTACTTC
NA	TRBV2	NA	TRBJ1-2	CASSEPRTTMSYTF	TGTGCCAGCAGTGAACCCCGGACTACTATGAGCTACACCTTC
NA	TRBV7-6	once	TRBJ2-5	CASSSGGWRQETQYF	TGTGCCAGCAGCTCCGGGGGTTGGAGGCAAGAGACCCAGTACTTC
NA	TRBV19	NA	TRBJ2-3	CASSIYLRDTQYF	TGTGCCAGTAGTATTTACCTCCGAGATACGCAGTATTTT
TRBD2	TRBV2	NA	TRBJ2-7	CASRVAGATFEQYF	TGTGCCAGCAGAGTAGCGGGAGCGACCTTCGAGCAGTACTTC
TRBD2	TRBV10-1	NA	TRBJ2-7	CASSESGLAGEF	TGCGCCAGCAGTGAGTCCGGACTAGCGGGAGAATTC
NA	TRBV27	NA	TRBJ2-3	CASSYPGDTQYF	TGTGCCAGCAGTTACCCCGGGGATACGCAGTATTTT
NA	TRBV11-2	NA	TRBJ2-5	CASSLALDRWTQYF	TGTGCCAGCAGCCTGGCGCTAGATCGATGGACCCAGTACTTC
TRBD1	TRBV19	few	TRBJ1-2	CASSITLTGGSDGYTF	TGTGCCAGTAGTATAACCCTAACAGGGGGGTCTGATGGCTACACCTTC
NA	TRBV5-6	NA	TRBJ2-3	CASNGFATGDSTDTQYF	TGTGCCAGCAACGGATTCGCGACAGGCGACAGCACAGATACGCAGTATTTT
NA	TRBV7-8	NA	TRBJ2-1	CASSHPFEGGSYNEQFF	TGTGCCAGCAGCCACCCTTTTGAGGGAGGCTCTTACAATGAGCAGTTCTTC
TRBD1	TRBV15	NA	TRBJ2-3	CATSRNGQGAADTQYF	TGTGCCACCAGCAGAAACGGACAGGGGGCTGCAGATACGCAGTATTTT
TRBD2	TRBV5-5	NA	TRBJ2-3	CASSPVGLAGGADTQYF	TGTGCCAGCAGCCCGGTGGGACTAGCGGGAGGTGCAGATACGCAGTATTTT
NA	TRBV10-2	NA	TRBJ2-7	CASSENTLYEQYF	TGCGCCAGCAGTGAAAACACCCTATACGAGCAGTACTTC
NA	TRBV9	NA	TRBJ1-1	CASSVGSGGGTEAFF	TGTGCCAGCAGCGTAGGATCGGGTGGTGGCACTGAAGCTTTCTTT